This TCR beta chain comes out of a study of blood T cell repertoires in COVID-19. Background on the study: T cells, B-cell-depleted T cells, or PBMCs provided the cDNA or gDNA that served as material.

The CDR3 contains 15 residues. V was shortened by 1 base and J by 0 bases, with 8 bases between the two germline ends. The germline V gene encodes CDR1 SGHAT and CDR2 FQNNGV. Methods used by the authors: From reference gene primer amplification, estimates of nucleated cell counts were derived. Produced via immunoSEQ multiplex PCR; TCRdb's table is partial and in-frame only. V and J calls and clone size come straight from that table; D and trimming were deduced from the DNA. The sample yields about 200,000 clones, more than 75% seen once. V gene TRBV11-2 combines with J gene TRBJ2-3; D is ambiguous. This TCR was sampled from a man in his fifties or sixties with acute or convalescent COVID-19. The sample comprised peripheral blood. The CDR3 DNA follows: TGTGCCAGCAGCTTAGGGGCCCCTAGCACAGATACGCAGTATTTT. This codes for CASSLGAPSTDTQYF. The whole variable domain, remainder taken from reference TRBV11-2 and TRBJ2-3, is EAGVAQSPRYKIIEKRQSVAFWCNPISGHATLYWYQQILGQGPKLLIQFQNNGVVDDSQLPKDRFSAERLKGVDSTLKIQPAKLEDSAVYLCASSLGAPSTDTQYFGPGTRLTVL.